Listed here are 18 T cell receptor beta chains from one sample, sequenced in a study of blood T cell repertoires in COVID-19. Clones were read by immunoSEQ multiplex PCR, and TCRdb kept only the in-frame ones, dropping some. The data hold approximately 110,000 clones, with 70% to 85% observed a single time. Sequenced input: peripheral blood. The receptors derive from a woman aged 80 or older with active or convalescent COVID-19.

The V call is TRBV6-6, the J call TRBJ2-3, with a tentative D call TRBD2 (6 bases). The germline V gene encodes CDR1 MNHNY and CDR2 SVGAGI (reference sequence). The V gene lost 7 bases and the J gene lost 0 bases, with 8 bases spanning the gap. This CDR3 spans 13 amino acids. The CDR3 spells CASMRDSTDTQYF. The CDR3 DNA reads as TGTGCCAGCATGCGGGACAGCACAGATACGCAGTATTTT.

This chain links TRBV29-1 with TRBJ2-7, with 9 positions matching TRBD2. Looked up from germline, CDR1 is SQVTM and CDR2 is ANQGSEA. V lost 8 bases, J lost 2 bases, and 4 bases stayed unmatched. This CDR3 is 12 amino acids long. The CDR3 DNA follows: TGCAGCTGGACTAGCGAGACCTACGAGCAGTACTTC. Its protein is CSWTSETYEQYF.

The V call is TRBV6-5, the J call TRBJ2-2, with 10 nucleotides matching TRBD1. The J segment lost 5 bases and the V segment lost 2 bases, leaving 2 bases of the junction unmatched. The germline V gene has CDR1 MNHEY and CDR2 SVGAGI. The CDR3 has 15 amino acids. CDR3 DNA: TGTGCCAGCAGTTACCGGACAGGGGGGACCGGGGAGCTGTTTTTT. It specifies CASSYRTGGTGELFF.

This rearrangement joins TRBV9 to TRBJ1-2, with 9 bases matching TRBD1. J lost 5 bases, V lost 5 bases, and 7 bases had no gene match. Germline CDR1 SGDLS, CDR2 YYNGEE. The CDR3 covers 14 residues. The DNA for the CDR3 is TGTGCCAGCAGTTCCCCCGGGACAGGGTATGGCTACACCTTC. Encoded protein: CASSSPGTGYGYTF.

This clone was seen repeatedly, ten times or more. The V call is TRBV28, the J call TRBJ1-2, with 11 bases matching TRBD1. The J segment lost 4 bases and the V segment lost 7 bases, leaving 8 bases of the junction unmatched. This CDR3 region has 15 residues. The germline V gene encodes CDR1 MDHEN and CDR2 SYDVKM. The CDR3 coding sequence is TGTGCCAGCACCATGGGAGGGACAGGGGGCTATGGCTACACCTTC. Protein product: CASTMGGTGGYGYTF.

V usage is TRBV7-3 and J usage is TRBJ2-5, with 8 bases that match TRBD1. J gave up 5 bases and V 1 base, and 9 bases lay outside the gene matches. The CDR3 runs 16 residues. Germline V gene lookup returns CDR1 SGHTA and CDR2 FQGTGA. CDR3 bases: TGTGCCAGCAGCTTAAACGGACAGGGCTGGGGGGAGACCCAGTACTTC. It specifies CASSLNGQGWGETQYF.

Remarks on this clone: This specimen includes other DNA sequences encoding the same CDR3. The rearrangement links TRBV28 to TRBJ1-2; D is uncertain. Deletions cut 2 bases from V and 8 bases from J, with 9 bases between. CDR3 length: 12 amino acids. Germline CDR1 MDHEN, CDR2 SYDVKM. The DNA for the CDR3 is TGTGCCAGCAGTTTAGGAGGGTACGGCTACACCTTC. Protein product: CASSLGGYGYTF.

J is TRBJ2-7 and V is TRBV4-1; 7 bases align to TRBD1. This CDR3 has 15 residues. V dropped 1 base and J dropped 7; count of bases not matched to a gene: 10. Germline assignment: CDR1 MGHRA and CDR2 YSYEKL. CDR3 amino acids: CASSQVTGQRLEQYF. In DNA form, the CDR3 reads TGCGCCAGCAGCCAAGTAACGGGACAGAGACTTGAGCAGTACTTC.

The chain couples TRBV30 to TRBJ2-7; D remains ambiguous. CDR3 length: 14 residues. Germline lookup yields CDR1 GTSNPN and CDR2 SVGIG (reference sequence). Trimming removed 2 bases from V and 7 bases from J, with 18 bases in between. CDR3 in DNA: TGTGCCTGGAGTACGGTCGCGGCGATAAGGGAGCAGTACTTC. Amino acids: CAWSTVAAIREQYF.

J is TRBJ1-1 and V is TRBV30, with D hard to call. Trimming took 0 bases from V and 1 from J, leaving 6 bases between them. The CDR3 is 13 amino acids. CDR1 and CDR2 (germline): GTSNPN, SVGIG (reference sequence). CDR3 sequence (DNA): TGTGCCTGGAGTGTACGGGAGAACACTGAAGCTTTCTTT. This sequence encodes CAWSVRENTEAFF. Variable domain in full (rest from reference TRBV30 and TRBJ1-1): SQTIHQWPATLVQPVGSPLSLECTVEGTSNPNLYWYRQAAGRGLQLLFYSVGIGQISSEVPQNLSASRPQDRQFILSSKKLLLSDSGFYLCAWSVRENTEAFFGQGTRLTVV.

The chain employs TRBV2 and TRBJ1-2; TRBD1 aligns across 7 bases. Germline loops: CDR1 SNHLY, CDR2 FYNNEI. CDR3 length: 13 amino acids. V was pared by 5 bases and J by 5 bases, with 5 bases of the junction left unmatched. As DNA, the CDR3 is TGTGCCAGCAGTTTGACAGGGCGATATGGCTACACCTTC. The encoded protein is CASSLTGRYGYTF.

The chain combines TRBV3-1 (or the pseudogene TRBV3-2) with TRBJ2-7, with 7 bases lining up with TRBD1. From germline, CDR1 is LGHDT and CDR2 YNNKEL (reference sequence). The CDR3 has 15 residues. V was clipped by 2 bases and J by 6 bases; unmatched bases: 10. The CDR3 DNA follows: TGTGCCAGCAGCCAACGATCCACAGGGGACCGCGAGCAGTACTTC. It encodes CASSQRSTGDREQYF.

The chain employs TRBV6-2 or TRBV6-3 and TRBJ1-4; D remains unclear. The V end lost 4 bases, the J end lost 5 bases, and 14 bases lay between the germline ends. Germline lookup yields CDR1 MNHEY and CDR2 SVGEGT. The CDR3 loop spans 15 amino acids. The CDR3: CASSSPRTGNEKLFF. The CDR3 nucleotides are TGTGCCAGCAGTTCGCCCAGGACGGGAAATGAAAAACTGTTTTTT.

The chain has TRBV7-3 and TRBJ2-5; 13 bases line up with TRBD2. Germline CDR1 reads SGHTA; CDR2 reads FQGTGA. This CDR3 comprises 15 residues. Trimming at V came to 5 bases and at J to 5 bases, leaving 5 bases not matched to a gene. The CDR3 region has the DNA TGTGCCAGCAGCAGGACTAGCGGGAGTGGGGAGACCCAGTACTTC. The encoded protein is CASSRTSGSGETQYF.

This clone was observed a handful of times. V usage is TRBV9 and J usage is TRBJ1-6; D gene ambiguous. Trimming took 0 bases from V and 7 from J, leaving 11 bases between them. The CDR3 contains 15 residues. The germline CDR1 and CDR2 sequences are SGDLS and YYNGEE. The CDR3 region has the DNA TGTGCCAGCAGCGTAGCTCCAGGTCCCAATTCACCCCTCCACTTT. The encoded protein is CASSVAPGPNSPLHF.

The rearrangement uses TRBV21-1 and TRBJ2-5; the table's D gene call, TRBD1, was not cross checked with the DNA. TRBV21-1 is a listed pseudogene. The CDR3 length is 17 residues. In DNA, the CDR3 is TGTGCCAGCAGCAAAGCGCTTTTCCCAGGGAACCAAGAGACCCAGTACTTC. Encoded protein: CASSKALFPGNQETQYF.

The table lists this clone with a few counts. The chain uses TRBV18 and TRBJ2-7; tentative D call: TRBD1 (6 bases). Trimming left V 8 bases short and J 5 bases short, with 13 bases between. The CDR3 spans 12 residues. Per the germline V gene, CDR1 is KGHSH and CDR2 is LQKENI. The CDR3 region has the DNA TGTGCCAGCGCTCGGACAGTCCACGAGCAGTACTTC. Protein sequence: CASARTVHEQYF.

The chain has TRBV6-5 and TRBJ1-1; D is possibly TRBD1 (5 bases). The length of the CDR3 is 13 residues. Germline V CDR1 and CDR2: MNHEY, SVGAGI. The V and J ends lost 2 bases and 3 bases respectively, with 7 bases between them. CDR3 loop: CASSYRGYTEAFF. CDR3 bases: TGTGCCAGCAGTTACCGGGGGTACACTGAAGCTTTCTTT.